This paragraph reports one TCR beta chain. These data are taken from a study of blood T cell repertoires in COVID-19. Seattle cases were enrolled at active infection and followed longitudinally. Generated by immunoSEQ multiplex PCR, the TCRdb table keeps only in-frame clones and is missing some. Of some 140,000 clones in the sample, approximately 85% were seen once. Germline CDR1 KGHSH, CDR2 LQKENI. V was clipped by 0 bases and J by 7 bases; unmatched bases: 3. The CDR3 runs 15 residues. Material for sequencing was peripheral blood. The chain joins TRBV18 to TRBJ1-6; 7 nucleotides line up with TRBD1. The TCR comes from a man aged 55-75 years with COVID-19, enrolled during active disease. Here the CDR3 reads CASSPPQGVNSPLHF. DNA of the CDR3: TGTGCCAGCTCACCACCCCAGGGGGTCAATTCACCCCTCCACTTT.